These 2 T cell receptor beta chains were sequenced from one sample in a study of response to subunit inactivated influenza vaccine. One entry per CDR3 protein, called by TCRdb with MiXCR from the RT-PCR reads. This sample has fewer than 350,000 distinct CDR3 sequences, with 20% to 25% found just once. The material was PBMCs from blood, obtained less than 22 months after vaccination. The receptors here all came from a man aged 50 to 75 who received an inactivated influenza vaccine.

The chain recombines TRBV11-2 with TRBJ2-2; no definite D call. This CDR3 contains 13 residues. V lost 2 bases and J lost 6, with 7 bases in between. The V gene's germline CDR1 is SGHAT and CDR2 FQNNGV. The CDR3 loop reads CASSLTVPGELFF. In DNA form, the CDR3 reads TGTGCCAGCAGCTTAACGGTTCCCGGGGAGCTGTTTTTT. Full variable domain (rest looked up from reference TRBV11-2 and TRBJ2-2): EAGVAQSPRYKIIEKRQSVAFWCNPISGHATLYWYQQILGQGPKLLIQFQNNGVVDDSQLPKDRFSAERLKGVDSTLKIQPAKLEDSAVYLCASSLTVPGELFFGEGSRLTVL.

This clonotype was observed a handful of times. The chain employs TRBV20-1 and TRBJ2-3; D is perhaps TRBD2 (6 bases). The CDR3 is 13 residues long. Between the trimmed V and J ends, which lost 7 bases and 3 bases, there was a span of 14 bases. Germline CDR1 and CDR2: DFQATT and SNEGSKA (reference sequence). The CDR3 loop reads CSVEVAATDTQYF. The CDR3 region has the DNA TGCAGTGTGGAGGTAGCGGCGACAGATACGCAGTATTTT.